This T cell receptor beta chain was sequenced for a study of T cells in Graves' hyperthyroidism and ophthalmopathy (dated by TCRdb to about 2019). In the study overall: Peripheral blood was sampled at the time of initial diagnosis, prior to any treatment. Following sampling, methimazole starting at 30 mg daily was given to hyperthyroidism patients, and high-dose intravenous methylprednisolone was given to ophthalmopathy patients. Prospective prediction of ophthalmopathy was tested in an independent validation cohort of 18 to 20 hyperthyroidism patients and around 16 patients who later progressed to ophthalmopathy. The roughly 100 discovery patients were divided at random into training and test sets in a 7:3 ratio. TCR V-J signatures able to tell the groups apart were searched for in a discovery cohort of 100 or so patients, of whom about 40 had Graves' ophthalmopathy and under 65 had stable Graves' hyperthyroidism. According to the paper, TCR Vbeta CDR3 sequencing was carried out on 135 peripheral blood samples, which came from about 45 ophthalmopathy, under 80 hyperthyroidism and about 17 progressor patients. Thyroid tissue and blood T-cell repertoires from several Graves' hyperthyroidism patients were also compared in the study.

General study outcomes and caveats: During validation, the model predicted progression to ophthalmopathy a median of around 6 months ahead of onset, with approximately 71% sensitivity and less than 85% specificity. Blood samples also contained most of the expanded thyroid clonotypes (frequency above 0.001), which suggests that blood repertoires may reflect thyroid immune responses. A 13 V-J signature model separated ophthalmopathy from stable hyperthyroidism, with 87.88% sensitivity and around 84% specificity in cross-validation and 80%/75% in testing. No statistical method was used to set the sample size in advance, and investigators knew the group allocation.

This clonotype was counted ten times or more. The antigen it recognizes is unknown. No base qualities exist here, and no much larger clone lies one base off it. The CDR3, from cysteine to phenylalanine, totals 13 residues. The DNA shown is the 39-base CDR3, in frame from base 1. The trim is 5 bases for V and 0 bases for J, with a gap of 7 bases between the germline ends. For CDR1 and CDR2, the germline V gene lists MNHEY and SVGEGT. Amplification of TCR beta CDR3 regions was carried out from RNA transcripts. The TCR CDR3 was subjected to a first round of RT-PCR using the HTBI primer set and the Qiagen OneStep RT-PCR kit. The libraries were constructed in a second round of multiplex PCR and then size-selected and purified. The libraries were sequenced on an Illumina HiSeq2000 using paired-end 100 bp reads. Concerning the study's data processing: SOAPnuke was used to process the raw data, throwing out any read that contained adapters or uncalled bases, had a mean Phred below 15, or lacked an exact constant-primer or identifier match. COPE v1.2.5 was used to merge high-quality paired reads, and clonotypes were defined as unique nucleotide sequences. MiTCR v1.1 was used to align the clonotypes against IMGT TRBV, TRBD and TRBJ reference segments. The analysis was restricted to V-J combinations with a frequency above 0.0001, which together covered roughly 99% of the repertoires. The TCS score was defined as F50 (clonal expansion) divided by E x V (chaos), with BLOSUM62-based TCRdist calculated between CDR3 peptides within each V-J. Welch's t-statistics and random forest reduced just over 500 V-J features to 10 to 15, which were used in a naive Bayes classifier (R e1071). Using fastp trimming at Q25 and MiXCR clonotype assembly, TCRdb reanalyzed the public sequencing data and kept in-frame beta chains. Every entry covers one CDR3 protein and lists the most common genes and DNA from its rows. TCRdb, rather than the study authors, made the V and J calls. Present in this sample are over 250,000 distinct CDR3 sequences, 15% to 20% of which were seen just once. Just over 55% of the sample is held by the ten biggest clonotypes.

Ophthalmopathy patients had moderately to severely active disease, with a Clinical Activity Score of 3 or more, a NOSPECS grade of 4 or more, and a disease duration of less than 3 months. Patients with uncontrolled infections, other autoimmune diseases, pregnancy or lactation were excluded. Diagnoses were established on the basis of clinical symptoms, serum thyroxine and TRAb, thyroid ultrasound, and orbital computed tomography. PBMCs were separated from over 9 ml of fresh peripheral blood using Ficoll-Paque density gradient centrifugation. Total RNA was extracted with Trizol reagent, and quality was checked on an Agilent 2100 Bioanalyzer.

The specimen sequenced was blood. This receptor was identified in a woman aged 55-70 years with Graves' ophthalmopathy. The rearranged segments are TRBV6-2 or TRBV6-3 and TRBJ1-1; confidence is insufficient to name the D gene. The CDR3 reads CASSTWMNTEAFF. The bases read TGTGCCAGCAGTACATGGATGAACACTGAAGCTTTCTTT.